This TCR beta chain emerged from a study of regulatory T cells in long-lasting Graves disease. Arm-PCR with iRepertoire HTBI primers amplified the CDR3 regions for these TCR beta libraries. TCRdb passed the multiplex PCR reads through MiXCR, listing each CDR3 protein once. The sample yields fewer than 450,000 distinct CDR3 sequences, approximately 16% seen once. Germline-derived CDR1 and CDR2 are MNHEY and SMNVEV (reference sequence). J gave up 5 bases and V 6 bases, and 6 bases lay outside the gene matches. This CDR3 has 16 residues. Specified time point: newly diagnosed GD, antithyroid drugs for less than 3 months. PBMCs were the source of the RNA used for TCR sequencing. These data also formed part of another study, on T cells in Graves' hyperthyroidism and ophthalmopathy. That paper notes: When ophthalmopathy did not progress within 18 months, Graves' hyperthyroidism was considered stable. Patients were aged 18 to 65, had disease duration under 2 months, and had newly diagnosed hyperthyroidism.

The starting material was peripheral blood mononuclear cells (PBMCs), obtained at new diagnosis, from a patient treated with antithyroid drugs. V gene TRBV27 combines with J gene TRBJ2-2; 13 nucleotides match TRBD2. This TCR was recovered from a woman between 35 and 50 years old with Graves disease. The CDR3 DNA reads TGTGCCAGCAGCGGACTAGCGGGAGCTTTAACCGGGGAGCTGTTTTTT. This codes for CASSGLAGALTGELFF.